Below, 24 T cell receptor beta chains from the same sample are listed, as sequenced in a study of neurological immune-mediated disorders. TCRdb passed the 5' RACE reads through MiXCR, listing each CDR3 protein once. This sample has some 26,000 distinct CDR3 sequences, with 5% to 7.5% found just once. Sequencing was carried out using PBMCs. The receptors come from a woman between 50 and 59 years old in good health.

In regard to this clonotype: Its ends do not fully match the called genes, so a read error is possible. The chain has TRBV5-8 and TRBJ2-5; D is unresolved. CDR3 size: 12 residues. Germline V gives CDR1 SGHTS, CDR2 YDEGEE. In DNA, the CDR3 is TGCGCCTGCAGCTTCCTCCTCCAGACCCAGTACTTC. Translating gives CACSFLLQTQYF. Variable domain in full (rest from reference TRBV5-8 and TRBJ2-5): EAGVTQSPTHLIKTRGQQATLRCSPISGHTSVYWYQQALGLGLQFLLWYDEGEERNRGNFPPRFSGRQFPNYSSELNVNALELEDSALYLCACSFLLQTQYFGPGTRLLVL.

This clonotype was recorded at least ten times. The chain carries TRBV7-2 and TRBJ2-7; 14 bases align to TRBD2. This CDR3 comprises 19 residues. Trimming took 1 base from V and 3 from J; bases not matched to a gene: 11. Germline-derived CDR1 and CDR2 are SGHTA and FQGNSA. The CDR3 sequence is CASSLGRVRLAGGGYEQYF. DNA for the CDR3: TGTGCCAGCAGCTTAGGAAGGGTGCGACTAGCGGGAGGGGGCTACGAGCAGTACTTC.

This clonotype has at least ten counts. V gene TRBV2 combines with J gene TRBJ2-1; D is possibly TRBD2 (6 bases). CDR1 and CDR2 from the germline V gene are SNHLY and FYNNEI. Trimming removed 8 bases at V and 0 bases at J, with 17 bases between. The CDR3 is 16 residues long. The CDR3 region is CASRRDFSRSYNEQFF. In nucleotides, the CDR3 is TGTGCCAGCCGCCGGGACTTCTCCCGCTCCTACAATGAGCAGTTCTTC.

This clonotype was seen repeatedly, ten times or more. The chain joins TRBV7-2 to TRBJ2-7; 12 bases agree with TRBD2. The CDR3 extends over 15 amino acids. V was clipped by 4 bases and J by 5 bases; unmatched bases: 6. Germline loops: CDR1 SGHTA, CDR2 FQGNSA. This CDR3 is CASSSWTSGMDEQYF. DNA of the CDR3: TGTGCCAGCAGCTCCTGGACTAGCGGGATGGACGAGCAGTACTTC.

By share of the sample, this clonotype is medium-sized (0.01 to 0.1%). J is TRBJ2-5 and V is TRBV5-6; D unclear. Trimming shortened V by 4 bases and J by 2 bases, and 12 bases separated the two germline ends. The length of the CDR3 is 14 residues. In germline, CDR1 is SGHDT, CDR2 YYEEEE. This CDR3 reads CASSLQSPQETQYF. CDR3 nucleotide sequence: TGTGCCAGCAGCCTTCAAAGCCCGCAAGAGACCCAGTACTTC.

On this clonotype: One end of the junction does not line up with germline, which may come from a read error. CDR3 sequence (DNA): TGTGTCAGCAGCCAAGGGGGGAACTCTGGAGACACCATATATTTT. This sequence encodes CVSSQGGNSGDTIYF. The chain uses TRBV7-9 and TRBJ1-3, with a weak D call TRBD1 (6 bases). This CDR3 spans 15 amino acids. Germline CDR1 is SEHNR and CDR2 is FQNEAQ (reference sequence).

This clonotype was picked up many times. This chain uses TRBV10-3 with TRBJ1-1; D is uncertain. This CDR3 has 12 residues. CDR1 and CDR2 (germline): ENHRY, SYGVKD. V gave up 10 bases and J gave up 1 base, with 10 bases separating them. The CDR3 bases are TGTGCCACCAAGGAGGGGAACACTGAAGCTTTCTTT. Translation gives CATKEGNTEAFF.

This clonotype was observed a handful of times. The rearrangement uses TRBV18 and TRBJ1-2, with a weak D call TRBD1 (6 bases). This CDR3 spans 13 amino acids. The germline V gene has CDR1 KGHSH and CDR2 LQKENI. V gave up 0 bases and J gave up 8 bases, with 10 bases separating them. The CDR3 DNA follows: TGTGCCAGCTCACCACCAACAGGGCAGGGCTACACCTTC. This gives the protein CASSPPTGQGYTF.

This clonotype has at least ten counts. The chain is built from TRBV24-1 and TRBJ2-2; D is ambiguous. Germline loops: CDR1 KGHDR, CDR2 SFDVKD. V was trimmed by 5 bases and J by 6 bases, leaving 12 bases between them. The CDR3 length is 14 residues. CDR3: CATSVPTHAGELFF. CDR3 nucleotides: TGTGCCACCAGTGTCCCCACTCACGCCGGGGAGCTGTTTTTT.

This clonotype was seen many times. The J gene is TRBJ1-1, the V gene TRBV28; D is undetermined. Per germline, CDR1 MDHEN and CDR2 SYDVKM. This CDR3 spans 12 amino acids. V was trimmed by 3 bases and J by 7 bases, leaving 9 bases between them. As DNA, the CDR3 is TGTGCCAGCAGTTTTCGGGGATATGAAGCTTTCTTT. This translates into CASSFRGYEAFF.

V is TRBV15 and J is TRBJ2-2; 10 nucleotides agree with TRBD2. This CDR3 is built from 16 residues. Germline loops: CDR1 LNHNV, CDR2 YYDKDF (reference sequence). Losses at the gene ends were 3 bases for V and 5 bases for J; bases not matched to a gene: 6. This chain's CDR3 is CATSSLAGARTGELFF. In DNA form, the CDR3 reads TGTGCCACCAGCAGCCTAGCGGGAGCGAGGACCGGGGAGCTGTTTTTT.

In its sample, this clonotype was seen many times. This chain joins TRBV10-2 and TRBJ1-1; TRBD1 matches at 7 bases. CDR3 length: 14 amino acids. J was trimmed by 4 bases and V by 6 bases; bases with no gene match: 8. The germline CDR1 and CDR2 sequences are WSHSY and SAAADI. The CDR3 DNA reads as TGCGCCAGCAGCCCGACAGGGAGCGGCACTGAAGCTTTCTTT. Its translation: CASSPTGSGTEAFF.

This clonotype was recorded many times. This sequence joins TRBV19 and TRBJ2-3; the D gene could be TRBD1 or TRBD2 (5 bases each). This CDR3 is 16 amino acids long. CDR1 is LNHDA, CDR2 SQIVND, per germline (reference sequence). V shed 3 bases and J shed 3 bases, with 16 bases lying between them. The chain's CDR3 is CASSIRGQLKTDTQYF. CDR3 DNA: TGTGCCAGTAGTATTCGGGGCCAACTTAAAACAGATACGCAGTATTTT.

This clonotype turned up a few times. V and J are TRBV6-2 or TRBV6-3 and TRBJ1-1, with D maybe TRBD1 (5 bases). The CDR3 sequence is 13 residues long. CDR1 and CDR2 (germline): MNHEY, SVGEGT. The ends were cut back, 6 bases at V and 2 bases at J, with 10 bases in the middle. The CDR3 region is CASRMTDNTEAFF. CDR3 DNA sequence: TGTGCCAGCAGAATGACAGATAACACTGAAGCTTTCTTT.

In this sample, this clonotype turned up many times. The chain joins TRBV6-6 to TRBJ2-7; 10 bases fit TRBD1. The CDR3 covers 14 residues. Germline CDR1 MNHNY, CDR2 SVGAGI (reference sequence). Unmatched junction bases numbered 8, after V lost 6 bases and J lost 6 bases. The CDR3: CASRPGQGRLEQYF. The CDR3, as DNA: TGTGCCAGCAGGCCGGGACAGGGGAGGCTCGAGCAGTACTTC.

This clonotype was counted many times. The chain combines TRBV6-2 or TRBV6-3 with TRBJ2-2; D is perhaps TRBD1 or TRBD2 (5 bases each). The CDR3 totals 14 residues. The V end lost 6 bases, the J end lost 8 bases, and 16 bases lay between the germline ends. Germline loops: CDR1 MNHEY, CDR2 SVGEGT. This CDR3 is CASSYVGTQGELFF. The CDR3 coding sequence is TGTGCCAGCAGCTACGTGGGGACGCAAGGGGAGCTGTTTTTT.

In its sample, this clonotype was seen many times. DNA for the CDR3: TGTGCCAGCAGCCGACAGGGGTCCGAGCAGTACTTC. This sequence encodes CASSRQGSEQYF. The J gene is TRBJ2-7, the V gene TRBV27; the match to TRBD1 covers 8 bases. V lost 6 bases to trimming and J lost 6 bases; unmatched junction nucleotides: 4. Germline V gene sequence: CDR1 MNHEY, CDR2 SMNVEV (reference sequence). The length of the CDR3 is 12 residues.

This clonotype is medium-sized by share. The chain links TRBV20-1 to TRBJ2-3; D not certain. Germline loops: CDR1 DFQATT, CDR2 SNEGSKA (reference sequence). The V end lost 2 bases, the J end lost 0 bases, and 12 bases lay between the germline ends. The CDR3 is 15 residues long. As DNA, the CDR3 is TGCAGTGCTAGACACACACAAACAAGCACAGATACGCAGTATTTT. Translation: CSARHTQTSTDTQYF.

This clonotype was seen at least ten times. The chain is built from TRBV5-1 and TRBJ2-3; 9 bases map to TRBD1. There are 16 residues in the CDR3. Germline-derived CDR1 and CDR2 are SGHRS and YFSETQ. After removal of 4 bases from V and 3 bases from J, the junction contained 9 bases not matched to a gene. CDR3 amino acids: CASSRQGVGGTDTQYF. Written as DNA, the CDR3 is TGCGCCAGCAGCCGACAGGGGGTCGGAGGTACAGATACGCAGTATTTT.

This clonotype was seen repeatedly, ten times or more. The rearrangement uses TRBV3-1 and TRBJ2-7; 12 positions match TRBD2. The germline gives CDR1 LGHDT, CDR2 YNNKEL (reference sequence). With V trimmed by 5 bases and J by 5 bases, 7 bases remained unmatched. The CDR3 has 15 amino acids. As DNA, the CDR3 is TGTGCCAGCAGCGACACTAGCGGGAGGTCTAACGAGCAGTACTTC. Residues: CASSDTSGRSNEQYF.

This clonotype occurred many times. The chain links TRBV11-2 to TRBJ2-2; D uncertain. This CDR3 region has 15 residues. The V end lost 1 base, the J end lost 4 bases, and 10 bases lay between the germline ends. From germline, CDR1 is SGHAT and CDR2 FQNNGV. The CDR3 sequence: CASSLGAFITGELFF. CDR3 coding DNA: TGTGCCAGCAGCTTAGGGGCCTTTATCACCGGGGAGCTGTTTTTT.

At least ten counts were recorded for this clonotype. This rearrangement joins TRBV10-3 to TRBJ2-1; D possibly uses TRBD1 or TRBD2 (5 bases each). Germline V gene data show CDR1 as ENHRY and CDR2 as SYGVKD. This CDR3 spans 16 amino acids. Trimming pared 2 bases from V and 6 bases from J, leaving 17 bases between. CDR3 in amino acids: CAISEGAGRGFNEQFF. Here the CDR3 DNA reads TGTGCCATCAGTGAGGGTGCAGGGAGAGGTTTCAATGAGCAGTTCTTC.

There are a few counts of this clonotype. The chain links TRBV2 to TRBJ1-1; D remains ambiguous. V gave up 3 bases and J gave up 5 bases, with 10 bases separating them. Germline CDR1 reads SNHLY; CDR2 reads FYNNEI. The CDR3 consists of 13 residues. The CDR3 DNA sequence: TGTGCCAGCAGTGATCTCGGGCAAACTGAAGCTTTCTTT. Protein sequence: CASSDLGQTEAFF.

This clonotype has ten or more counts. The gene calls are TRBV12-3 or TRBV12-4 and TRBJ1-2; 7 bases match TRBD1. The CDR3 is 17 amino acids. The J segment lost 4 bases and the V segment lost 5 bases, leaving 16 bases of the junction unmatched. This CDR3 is CASSPNPGQEDVYGYTF. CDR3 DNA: TGTGCCAGCAGTCCCAACCCTGGACAGGAAGATGTCTATGGCTACACCTTC.